These T cell receptor beta chains were read from a single sample in a study of neurological immune-mediated disorders. TCRdb independently ran MiXCR on the 5' RACE reads; one entry per CDR3 protein. The sample yields roughly 120,000 distinct CDR3 sequences, roughly 3.2% seen once. Sequencing input: PBMCs. The receptors come from a woman in her 30s with multiple sclerosis. Each CDR3 is given with its conserved first and last residue. D genes are given only for firm matches. The size entry is marked missing in some rows and otherwise reads once, few, many or a size class.

d_call j_call v_call clone_size cdr3_nt cdr3_aa
. TRBJ2-5 TRBV5-8 many TGTGCCAGCAGCTTGGTGGGGGGGCAGGAGACCCAGTACTTC CASSLVGGQETQYF
TRBD1 TRBJ1-1 TRBV6-5 many TGTGCCAGCAGTGAACAGGGGATATTGACTGAAGCTTTCTTT CASSEQGILTEAFF
. TRBJ1-1 TRBV5-6 many TGTGCCAGCAGCTGGCTTGGTTCTGAAGCTTTCTTT CASSWLGSEAFF
. TRBJ2-7 TRBV7-6 many TGTGCCAGCAGCTTATTGAAAGGGAGCGAGCAGTACTTC CASSLLKGSEQYF
. TRBJ2-7 TRBV19 many TGTGCCAGTAGTATATTGGGAGCTACGAGTGAGCAGTACTTC CASSILGATSEQYF
. TRBJ2-7 TRBV10-3 many TGTGCCATCAGGCCCAAGGCGGGCTCCTACGAGCAGTACTTC CAIRPKAGSYEQYF
TRBD2 TRBJ2-2 TRBV6-5 many TGTGCCAGCAGCGTAGCGGGAAAGAACACCGGGGAGCTGTTTTTT CASSVAGKNTGELFF
. TRBJ2-7 TRBV4-1 . TGCGCCAGCAGCCAAGTCCCTGGGCTAGGTACCTACGAGCAGTACTTC CASSQVPGLGTYEQYF
TRBD2 TRBJ2-2 TRBV2 many TGTGCCAGCAGGGACGGACTAGCTTGGACCGGGGAGCTGTTTTTT CASRDGLAWTGELFF
. TRBJ2-1 TRBV7-9 few TGTGCCAGCAGCTTAGGGGCGTACAGCCTATACAATGAGCAGTTCTTC CASSLGAYSLYNEQFF
. TRBJ2-5 TRBV28 many TGTGCCAGCAGTCCGGCGGGGGAGACCCAGTACTTC CASSPAGETQYF